This T cell receptor (beta chain) was found in a study of CD8 T cells in Susac syndrome. The sequenced target, TCR beta, came from blood CD8+ and CD4+ T cells. A quantity of roughly 0.5 to 1 ug RNA underwent reverse transcription using random hexamers. TCRdb ran MiXCR on the immunoSEQ multiplex PCR reads and lists one entry per CDR3 protein. The repertoire has 130,000 or so distinct CDR3 sequences, about 90% of them found once; the top ten carry 0.24%. This CDR3 region has 12 residues. The germline CDR1 and CDR2 sequences are SGHNT and YYREEE (reference sequence). Trimming left V 2 bases short and J 8 bases short, with 10 bases between.

The TCR was taken from a human donor with multiple sclerosis. V usage is TRBV5-4 and J usage is TRBJ1-1; D call uncertain. Sequencing was performed on CD8+ T cells from PBMCs. CDR3 sequence: CASSLGTDEAFF. CDR3 DNA: TGTGCCAGCAGCTTAGGTACCGACGAAGCTTTCTTT.